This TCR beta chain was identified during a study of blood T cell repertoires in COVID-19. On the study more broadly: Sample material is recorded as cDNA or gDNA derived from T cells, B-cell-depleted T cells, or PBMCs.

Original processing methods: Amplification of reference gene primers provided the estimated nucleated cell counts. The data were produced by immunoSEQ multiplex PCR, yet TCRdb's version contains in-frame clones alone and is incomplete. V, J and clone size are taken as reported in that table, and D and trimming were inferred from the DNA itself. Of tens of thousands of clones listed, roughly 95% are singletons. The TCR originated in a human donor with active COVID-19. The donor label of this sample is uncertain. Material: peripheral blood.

The CDR3 DNA sequence: TGTGCCAGCAGCACCCAGGGGACCCTCTCTGGAAACACCATATATTTT. Protein product: CASSTQGTLSGNTIYF. V gene TRBV21-1 combines with J gene TRBJ1-3; the tabulated D call, TRBD1, remains unverified against the DNA. TRBV21-1 is classified as a pseudogene. CDR3 length equals 16 residues.